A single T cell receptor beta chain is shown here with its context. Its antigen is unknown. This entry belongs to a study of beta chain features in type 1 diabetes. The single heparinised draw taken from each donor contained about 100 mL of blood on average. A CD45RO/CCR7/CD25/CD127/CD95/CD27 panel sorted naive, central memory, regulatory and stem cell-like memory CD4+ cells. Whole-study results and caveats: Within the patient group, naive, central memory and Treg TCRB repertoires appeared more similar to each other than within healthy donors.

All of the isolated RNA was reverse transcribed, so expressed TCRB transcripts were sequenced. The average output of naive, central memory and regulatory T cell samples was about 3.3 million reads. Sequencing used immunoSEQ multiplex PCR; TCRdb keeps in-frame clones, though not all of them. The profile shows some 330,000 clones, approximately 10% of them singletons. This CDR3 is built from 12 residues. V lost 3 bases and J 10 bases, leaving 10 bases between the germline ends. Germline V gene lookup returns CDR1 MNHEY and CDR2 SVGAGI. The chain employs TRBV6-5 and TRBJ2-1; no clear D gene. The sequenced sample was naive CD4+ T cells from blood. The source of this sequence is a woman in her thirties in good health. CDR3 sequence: CASSYRPGEQFF. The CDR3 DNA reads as TGTGCCAGCAGTTATCGGCCAGGAGAGCAGTTCTTC.